These 25 T cell receptor beta chains originate from one sample sequenced in a study of PD-L1 blockade in urothelial cancer. Time point: peripheral blood 6 weeks after treatment start. Generated by immunoSEQ multiplex PCR, the TCRdb table keeps only in-frame clones and is missing some. The sample yields about 50,000 clones, 70% to 85% seen once. Sequenced material: PBMCs, taken around atezolizumab (anti-PD-L1) treatment. Receptors originate from a man aged 50 to 60 with urothelial cancer.

The rearrangement uses TRBV7-9 and TRBJ1-1; 10 positions match TRBD1. Germline CDR1 SEHNR, CDR2 FQNEAQ (reference sequence). The junction had 15 bases not matched to a gene; V was cut back by 5 bases and J by 6 bases. The CDR3 runs 17 residues. CDR3 DNA sequence: TGTGCCAGCAGCCCAATAGGGACAGGGGAGGGTCCTGCTGAAGCTTTCTTT. Translation gives CASSPIGTGEGPAEAFF. The complete variable domain, with remaining parts taken from reference TRBV7-9 and TRBJ1-1, reads DTGVSQNPRHKITKRGQNVTFRCDPISEHNRLYWYRQTLGQGPEFLTYFQNEAQLEKSRLLSDRFSAERPKGSFSTLEIQRTEQGDSAMYLCASSPIGTGEGPAEAFFGQGTRLTVV.

This clone was seen just once. This chain's CDR3 is CASSPRRGEQQYF. The CDR3 bases are TGTGCCAGCAGCCCAAGGCGGGGGGAACAGCAGTACTTC. The chain links TRBV7-9 to TRBJ2-7, with 8 positions matching TRBD2. The CDR3 sequence is 13 residues long. Per the germline V gene, CDR1 is SEHNR and CDR2 is FQNEAQ (reference sequence). Losses at the gene ends were 5 bases for V and 8 bases for J; bases not matched to a gene: 8. The variable domain in full, with the rest retrieved from reference TRBV7-9 and TRBJ2-7, is DTGVSQNPRHKITKRGQNVTFRCDPISEHNRLYWYRQTLGQGPEFLTYFQNEAQLEKSRLLSDRFSAERPKGSFSTLEIQRTEQGDSAMYLCASSPRRGEQQYFGPGTRLTVT.

This chain joins TRBV4-3 and TRBJ2-7; 9 nucleotides align to TRBD1. The germline V gene encodes CDR1 LGHNA and CDR2 YSLEER. The length of the CDR3 is 13 residues. The trim removed 3 bases at V and 5 bases at J, leaving 2 bases unmatched. CDR3 nucleotides: TGCGCCAGCAGCCAGGGACAGGGCGACGAGCAGTACTTC. Amino acids: CASSQGQGDEQYF.

This chain joins TRBV27 and TRBJ2-7, with 8 nucleotides matching TRBD1. From germline, CDR1 is MNHEY and CDR2 SMNVEV (reference sequence). V lost 5 bases, J lost 2 bases, and 11 bases stayed unmatched. CDR3 size: 16 residues. The CDR3 is CASSSDRGTDPYEQYF. The CDR3, as DNA: TGTGCCAGCAGTAGCGACAGGGGAACAGACCCCTACGAGCAGTACTTC.

V is TRBV6-6 and J is TRBJ1-1, with D tentatively TRBD1 (6 bases). The CDR3 totals 14 residues. The V end was cut by 8 bases, the J end by 0 bases, with 13 bases between. The germline CDR1 and CDR2 sequences are MNHNY and SVGAGI (reference sequence). The CDR3 DNA sequence: TGTGCCAGCCGACAGGTCCTTATGAACACTGAAGCTTTCTTT. Its translation: CASRQVLMNTEAFF.

The chain joins TRBV18 to TRBJ2-5; D is ambiguous. The CDR3 is 12 amino acids. Between the trimmed V and J ends, which lost 6 bases and 5 bases, there was a span of 10 bases. The V gene's germline CDR1 is KGHSH and CDR2 LQKENI. The CDR3, as DNA: TGTGCCAGCTCTGTCGATCGGGAGACCCAGTACTTC. It encodes CASSVDRETQYF. Full variable domain (rest looked up from reference TRBV18 and TRBJ2-5): NAGVMQNPRHLVRRRGQEARLRCSPMKGHSHVYWYRQLPEEGLKFMVYLQKENIIDESGMPKERFSAEFPKEGPSILRIQQVVRGDSAAYFCASSVDRETQYFGPGTRLLVL.

This sequence joins TRBV9 and TRBJ2-5; D remains unclear. Germline CDR1 reads SGDLS; CDR2 reads YYNGEE. Trimming stripped 0 bases from V and 7 bases from J, with 13 bases between. This CDR3 is built from 14 residues. CDR3 in DNA: TGTGCCAGCAGCGTAGTGCCTACAGATAGGACCCAGTACTTC. Protein: CASSVVPTDRTQYF. The entire variable domain, with the rest obtained from reference TRBV9 and TRBJ2-5, is as follows: DSGVTQTPKHLITATGQRVTLRCSPRSGDLSVYWYQQSLDQGLQFLIQYYNGEERAKGNILERFSAQQFPDLHSELNLSSLELGDSALYFCASSVVPTDRTQYFGPGTRLLVL.

The gene calls are TRBV10-3 and TRBJ1-2, with TRBD1 matching 9 bases. The CDR3 contains 16 residues. V lost 0 bases and J lost 4; bases outside the gene matches: 6. Germline V gene lookup returns CDR1 ENHRY and CDR2 SYGVKD. Here the CDR3 reads CAISESAQGAGYGYTF. The CDR3 DNA is TGTGCCATCAGTGAGTCCGCACAGGGGGCAGGCTATGGCTACACCTTC.

Worth noting for this clone: Other DNA variants within this sample encode the same CDR3. V and J are TRBV5-4 and TRBJ2-7, with 9 bases identical to TRBD1. The CDR3 contains 14 residues. Germline-derived CDR1 and CDR2 are SGHNT and YYREEE (reference sequence). With 4 bases clipped from V and 3 bases from J, the junction kept 5 bases outside the gene matches. The CDR3 region is CASSPGQGGYEQYF. The CDR3 nucleotides read TGTGCCAGCAGCCCGGGACAGGGTGGCTACGAGCAGTACTTC.

The chain has TRBV2 and TRBJ2-5, with D tentatively TRBD1 (6 bases). V was trimmed by 6 bases and J by 3 bases, leaving 20 bases between them. The V gene's germline CDR1 is SNHLY and CDR2 FYNNEI. The CDR3 loop spans 16 amino acids. The DNA of the CDR3 is TGTGCCAGCAGAGCTACCACAGGGATCCTTGAAGAGACCCAGTACTTC. Translating gives CASRATTGILEETQYF.

The chain links TRBV18 to TRBJ2-5; TRBD2 agrees at 7 bases. Looked up from germline, CDR1 is KGHSH and CDR2 is LQKENI. V shed 4 bases, J shed 1 base, and the junction held 9 bases outside the gene matches. There are 16 residues in the CDR3. For the CDR3, the DNA is TGTGCCAGCTCACTTAACGGAGCGGGGCCCCAAGAGACCCAGTACTTC. Its protein is CASSLNGAGPQETQYF. Full variable domain (missing parts from reference TRBV18 and TRBJ2-5): NAGVMQNPRHLVRRRGQEARLRCSPMKGHSHVYWYRQLPEEGLKFMVYLQKENIIDESGMPKERFSAEFPKEGPSILRIQQVVRGDSAAYFCASSLNGAGPQETQYFGPGTRLLVL.

The chain carries TRBV6-1 and TRBJ2-1; D gene uncertain. With 5 bases removed from V and 12 bases from J, the gap between germline ends came to 17 bases. Per the germline V gene, CDR1 is MNHNS and CDR2 is SASEGT. This CDR3 comprises 13 residues. CDR3 residues: CASSPQKQRRQFF. The CDR3, as DNA: TGTGCCAGCAGTCCTCAGAAGCAAAGGAGGCAGTTCTTC.

This rearrangement joins TRBV19 to TRBJ2-3, with D unresolved. The CDR3 has 13 residues. Trimming removed 9 bases from V and 2 bases from J, with 12 bases in between. The germline V gene has CDR1 LNHDA and CDR2 SQIVND (reference sequence). The CDR3 loop is CASTGLNTDTQYF. CDR3 nucleotide sequence: TGTGCCAGCACCGGGTTAAACACAGATACGCAGTATTTT.

This clone was recorded a few times. V is TRBV10-2 and J is TRBJ2-1; 13 positions agree with TRBD2. In germline, CDR1 is WSHSY, CDR2 SAAADI. Germline trimming cut 6 bases from V and 5 bases from J; bases unmatched to any gene: 7. CDR3 length equals 16 residues. The CDR3 reads CASRRPGLAGDNEQFF. The CDR3 DNA reads TGCGCCAGCAGGCGACCCGGACTAGCGGGAGACAATGAGCAGTTCTTC.

The gene calls are TRBV10-1 and TRBJ2-3, with D possibly TRBD2 on 5 matching bases. Deletions cut 4 bases from V and 4 bases from J, with 6 bases between. This CDR3 has 12 residues. The germline V gene encodes CDR1 WNHNN and CDR2 SYGVQD (reference sequence). CDR3: CASSAGSDTQYF. The DNA of the CDR3 is TGCGCCAGCAGTGCGGGGTCAGATACGCAGTATTTT.

There are a few counts of this clone. The chain links TRBV14 to TRBJ2-1; 9 bases agree with TRBD1. The CDR3 runs to 15 residues. Germline CDR1 and CDR2: SGHDN and FVKESK. The ends lost 2 bases at V and 6 bases at J; junction bases unmatched: 5. The CDR3 sequence is CASSQFGTGFNEQFF. The DNA of the CDR3 is TGTGCCAGCAGCCAATTCGGGACAGGGTTCAATGAGCAGTTCTTC.

V and J are TRBV30 and TRBJ2-1; TRBD2 matches 10 bases. Germline values: CDR1 GTSNPN, CDR2 SVGIG (reference sequence). The CDR3 is 16 amino acids. The V segment lost 3 bases and the J segment 0 bases; nucleotides outside the gene matches: 5. CDR3 coding DNA: TGTGCCTGGAGGGGACTAGCGATCAGCTCCTACAATGAGCAGTTCTTC. Encoded protein: CAWRGLAISSYNEQFF.

This clone has just a few counts. The chain recombines TRBV7-3 with TRBJ2-1; 10 bases line up with TRBD2. The CDR3 runs to 15 residues. Losses at the gene ends were 6 bases for V and 7 bases for J; bases not matched to a gene: 9. The germline V gene has CDR1 SGHTA and CDR2 FQGTGA. Here the CDR3 reads CASRRAGGLGNEQFF. CDR3 sequence (DNA): TGTGCCAGCAGGAGAGCGGGGGGGCTCGGGAATGAGCAGTTCTTC.

This chain uses TRBV19 with TRBJ2-2; TRBD2 matches 15 bases. Germline-derived CDR1 and CDR2 are LNHDA and SQIVND (reference sequence). V lost 6 bases and J lost 6; bases outside the gene matches: 5. CDR3 length: 16 residues. CDR3 in DNA: TGTGCCAGTAGCACGGGACTAGCGGGGGGTCCCGGGGAGCTGTTTTTT. This gives the protein CASSTGLAGGPGELFF.

The rearrangement links TRBV19 to TRBJ2-1; TRBD2 matches at 16 bases. The germline CDR1 and CDR2 sequences are LNHDA and SQIVND (reference sequence). The CDR3 loop spans 18 amino acids. The junction had 13 bases not matched to a gene; V was cut back by 9 bases and J by 5 bases. The CDR3 DNA is TGTGCCAGCTATGGGGGTGGGACTAGCGGGAGGGTCCACAATGAGCAGTTCTTC. It translates to CASYGGGTSGRVHNEQFF.

The V gene is TRBV5-4, the J gene TRBJ2-7; 9 bases match TRBD1. V shed 1 base, J shed 5 bases, and the junction held 10 bases outside the gene matches. The CDR3 length is 16 residues. CDR1 is SGHNT and CDR2 is YYREEE in the germline V gene (reference sequence). Written as DNA, the CDR3 is TGTGCCAGCAGCTTGCCGGGGACAGGGTTTTCTAACGAGCAGTACTTC. Amino acids: CASSLPGTGFSNEQYF.

This clone was counted only a few times. The V call is TRBV7-9, the J call TRBJ2-1; the match to TRBD1 covers 12 bases. This CDR3 is 14 amino acids long. Germline V CDR1 and CDR2: SEHNR, FQNEAQ (reference sequence). Trimming removed 6 bases from V and 8 bases from J; junction bases left unmatched: 5. The CDR3 DNA follows: TGTGCCAGCAGATCGGGACAGGGGGCCGATGAGCAGTTCTTC. It codes for CASRSGQGADEQFF.

The chain has TRBV27 and TRBJ2-7, with 9 bases lining up with TRBD1. CDR3 length: 14 amino acids. CDR1 is MNHEY and CDR2 is SMNVEV in the germline V gene (reference sequence). V gave up 3 bases and J gave up 2 bases; unmatched junction bases: 2. CDR3 bases: TGTGCCAGCAGTTTTTACAGGGGGCCCTACGAGCAGTACTTC. It codes for CASSFYRGPYEQYF.

The V and J genes are TRBV5-5 and TRBJ1-1; the match to TRBD1 covers 9 bases. The CDR3 has 15 residues. Germline V gene sequence: CDR1 SGHKS, CDR2 YYEKEE (reference sequence). V lost 1 base to trimming and J lost 4 bases; unmatched junction nucleotides: 5. This CDR3 reads CASSLTGGAFTEAFF. Written as DNA, the CDR3 is TGTGCCAGCAGCTTGACAGGGGGCGCATTCACTGAAGCTTTCTTT.

The chain couples TRBV4-2 to TRBJ2-6, with 7 bases fitting TRBD1. CDR3 length equals 19 residues. CDR1 LGHNA and CDR2 YNFKEQ come from the germline V gene. Trimming removed 1 base from V and 0 bases from J; junction bases left unmatched: 9. The chain's CDR3 is CASSQAAGQASSGANVLTF. The DNA of the CDR3 is TGTGCCAGCAGCCAAGCGGCTGGACAGGCGAGCTCTGGGGCCAACGTCCTGACTTTC.